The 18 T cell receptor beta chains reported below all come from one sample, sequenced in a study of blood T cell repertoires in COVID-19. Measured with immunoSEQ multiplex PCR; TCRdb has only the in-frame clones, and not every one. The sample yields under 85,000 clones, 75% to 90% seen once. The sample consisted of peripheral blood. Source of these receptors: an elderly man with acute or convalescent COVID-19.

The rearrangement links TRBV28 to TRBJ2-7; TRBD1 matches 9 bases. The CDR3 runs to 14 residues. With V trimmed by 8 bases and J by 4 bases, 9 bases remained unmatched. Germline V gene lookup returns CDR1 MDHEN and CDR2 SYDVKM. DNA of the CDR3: TGTGCCAGCCTAGGGGACAGGGTAGCGTACGAGCAGTACTTC. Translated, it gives CASLGDRVAYEQYF. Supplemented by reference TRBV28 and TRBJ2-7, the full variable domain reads DVKVTQSSRYLVKRTGEKVFLECVQDMDHENMFWYRQDPGLGLRLIYFSYDVKMKEKGDIPEGYSVSREKKERFSLILESASTNQTSMYLCASLGDRVAYEQYFGPGTRLTVT.

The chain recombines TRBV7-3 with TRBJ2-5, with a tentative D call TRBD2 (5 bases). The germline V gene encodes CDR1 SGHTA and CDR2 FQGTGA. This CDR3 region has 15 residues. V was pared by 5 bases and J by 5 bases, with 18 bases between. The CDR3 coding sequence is TGTGCCAGCAGCCCGGGTGGCCGACCGGGGGAGACCCAGTACTTC. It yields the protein CASSPGGRPGETQYF. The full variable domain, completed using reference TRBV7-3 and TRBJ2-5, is GAGVSQTPSNKVTEKGKYVELRCDPISGHTALYWYRQSLGQGPEFLIYFQGTGAADDSGLPNDRFFAVRPEGSVSTLKIQRTERGDSAVYLCASSPGGRPGETQYFGPGTRLLVL.

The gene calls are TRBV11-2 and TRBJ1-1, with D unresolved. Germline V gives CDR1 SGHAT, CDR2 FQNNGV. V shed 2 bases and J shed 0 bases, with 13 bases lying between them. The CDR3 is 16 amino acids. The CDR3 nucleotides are TGTGCCAGCAGCTTACATAATACAAACATGAACACTGAAGCTTTCTTT. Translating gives CASSLHNTNMNTEAFF.

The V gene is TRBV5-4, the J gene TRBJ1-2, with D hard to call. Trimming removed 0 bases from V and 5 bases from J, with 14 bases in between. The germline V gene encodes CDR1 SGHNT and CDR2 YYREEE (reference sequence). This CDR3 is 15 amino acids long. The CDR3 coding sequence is TGTGCCAGCAGCTTGGGGTTGACACTCCGTTATGGCTACACCTTC. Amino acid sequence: CASSLGLTLRYGYTF.

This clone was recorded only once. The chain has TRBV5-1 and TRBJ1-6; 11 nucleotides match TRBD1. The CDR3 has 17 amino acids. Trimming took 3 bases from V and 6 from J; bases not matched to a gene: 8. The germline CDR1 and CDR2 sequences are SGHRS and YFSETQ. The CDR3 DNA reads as TGCGCCAGCAGCTCCGATCCGGGACAGGGGGTTAATTCACCCCTCCACTTT. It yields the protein CASSSDPGQGVNSPLHF. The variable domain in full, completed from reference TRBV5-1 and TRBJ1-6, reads KAGVTQTPRYLIKTRGQQVTLSCSPISGHRSVSWYQQTPGQGLQFLFEYFSETQRNKGNFPGRFSGRQFSNSRSEMNVSTLELGDSALYLCASSSDPGQGVNSPLHFGNGTRLTVT.

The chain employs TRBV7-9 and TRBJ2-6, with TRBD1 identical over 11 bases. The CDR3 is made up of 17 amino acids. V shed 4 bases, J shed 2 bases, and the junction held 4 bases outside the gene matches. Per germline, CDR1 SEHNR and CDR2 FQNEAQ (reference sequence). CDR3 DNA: TGTGCCAGCAGCTCGGACAGGGGGCGGCCTGGGGCCAACGTCCTGACTTTC. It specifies CASSSDRGRPGANVLTF.

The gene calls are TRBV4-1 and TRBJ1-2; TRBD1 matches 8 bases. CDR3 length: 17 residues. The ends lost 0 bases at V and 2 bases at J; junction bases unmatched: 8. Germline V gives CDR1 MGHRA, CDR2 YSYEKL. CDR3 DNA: TGCGCCAGCAGCCAAGATCGGCTCGGACAGGGCAACTATGGCTACACCTTC. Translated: CASSQDRLGQGNYGYTF.

The CDR3 sequence: CASTVLYEQYF. In DNA, the CDR3 is TGTGCCAGCACCGTTCTCTACGAGCAGTACTTC. The V gene is TRBV2, the J gene TRBJ2-7, with D unclear. V was clipped by 7 bases and J by 3 bases, with 7 bases between them. The CDR3 loop spans 11 amino acids. From germline, CDR1 is SNHLY and CDR2 FYNNEI.

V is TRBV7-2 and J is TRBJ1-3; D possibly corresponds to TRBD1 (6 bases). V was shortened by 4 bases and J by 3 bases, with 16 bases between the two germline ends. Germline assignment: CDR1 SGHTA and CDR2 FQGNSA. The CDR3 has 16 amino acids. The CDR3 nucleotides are TGTGCCAGCAGCTCTTGGTTGGGGGCGCTTGGAAACACCATATATTTT. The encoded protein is CASSSWLGALGNTIYF. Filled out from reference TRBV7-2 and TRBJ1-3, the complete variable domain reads GAGVSQSPSNKVTEKGKDVELRCDPISGHTALYWYRQSLGQGLEFLIYFQGNSAPDKSGLPSDRFSAERTGGSVSTLTIQRTQQEDSAVYLCASSSWLGALGNTIYFGEGSWLTVV.

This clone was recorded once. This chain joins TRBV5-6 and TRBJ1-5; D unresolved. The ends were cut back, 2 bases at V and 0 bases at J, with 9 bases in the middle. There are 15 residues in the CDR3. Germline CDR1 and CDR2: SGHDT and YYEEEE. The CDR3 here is CASSFRPNSNQPQHF. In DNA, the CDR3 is TGTGCCAGCAGCTTCCGTCCTAATAGCAATCAGCCCCAGCATTTT. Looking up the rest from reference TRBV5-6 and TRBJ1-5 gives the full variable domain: DAGVTQSPTHLIKTRGQQVTLRCSPKSGHDTVSWYQQALGQGPQFIFQYYEEEERQRGNFPDRFSGHQFPNYSSELNVNALLLGDSALYLCASSFRPNSNQPQHFGDGTRLSIL.

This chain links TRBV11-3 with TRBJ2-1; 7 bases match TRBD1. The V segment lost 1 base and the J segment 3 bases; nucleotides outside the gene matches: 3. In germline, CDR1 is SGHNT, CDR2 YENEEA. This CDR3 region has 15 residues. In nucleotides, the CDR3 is TGTGCCAGCAGCTTAGCTGGACAGGACTACAATGAGCAGTTCTTC. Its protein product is CASSLAGQDYNEQFF.

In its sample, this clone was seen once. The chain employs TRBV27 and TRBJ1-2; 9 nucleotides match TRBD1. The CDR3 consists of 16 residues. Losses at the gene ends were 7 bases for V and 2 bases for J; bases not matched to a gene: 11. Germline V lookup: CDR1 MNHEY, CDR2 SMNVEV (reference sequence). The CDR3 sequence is CASTISWDRDNYGYTF. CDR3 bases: TGTGCCAGCACCATTTCATGGGACAGGGACAACTATGGCTACACCTTC.

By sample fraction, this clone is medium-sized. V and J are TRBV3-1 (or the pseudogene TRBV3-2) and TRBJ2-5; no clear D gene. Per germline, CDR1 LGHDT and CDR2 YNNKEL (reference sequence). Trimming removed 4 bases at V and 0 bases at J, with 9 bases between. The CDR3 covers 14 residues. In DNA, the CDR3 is TGTGCCAGCAGCCCCTCCGTCCACCAAGAGACCCAGTACTTC. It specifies CASSPSVHQETQYF.

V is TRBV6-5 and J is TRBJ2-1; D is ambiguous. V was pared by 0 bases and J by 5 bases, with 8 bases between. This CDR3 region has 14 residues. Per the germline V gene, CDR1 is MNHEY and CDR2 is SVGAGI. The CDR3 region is CASSYSRRDNEQFF. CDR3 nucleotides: TGTGCCAGCAGTTACTCCCGGAGAGACAATGAGCAGTTCTTC.

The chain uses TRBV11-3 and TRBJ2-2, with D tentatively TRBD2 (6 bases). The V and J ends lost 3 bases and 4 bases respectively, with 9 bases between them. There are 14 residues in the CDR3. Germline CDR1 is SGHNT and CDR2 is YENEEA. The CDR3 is CASSFTRGTGELFF. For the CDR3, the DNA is TGTGCCAGCAGCTTCACGCGGGGCACCGGGGAGCTGTTTTTT.

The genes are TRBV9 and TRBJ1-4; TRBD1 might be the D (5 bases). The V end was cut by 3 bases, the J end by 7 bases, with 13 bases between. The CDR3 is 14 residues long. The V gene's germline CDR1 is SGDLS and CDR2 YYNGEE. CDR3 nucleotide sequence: TGTGCCAGCAGCGCCCCAGGCGGGACTGAAAAACTGTTTTTT. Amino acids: CASSAPGGTEKLFF. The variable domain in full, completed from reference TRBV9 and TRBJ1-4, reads DSGVTQTPKHLITATGQRVTLRCSPRSGDLSVYWYQQSLDQGLQFLIQYYNGEERAKGNILERFSAQQFPDLHSELNLSSLELGDSALYFCASSAPGGTEKLFFGSGTQLSVL.

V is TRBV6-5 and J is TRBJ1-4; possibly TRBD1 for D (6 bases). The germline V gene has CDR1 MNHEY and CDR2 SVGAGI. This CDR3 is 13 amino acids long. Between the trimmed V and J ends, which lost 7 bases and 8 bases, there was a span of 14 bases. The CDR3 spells CASMQGRGEKLFF. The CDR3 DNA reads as TGTGCCAGCATGCAGGGGAGAGGGGAAAAACTGTTTTTT.

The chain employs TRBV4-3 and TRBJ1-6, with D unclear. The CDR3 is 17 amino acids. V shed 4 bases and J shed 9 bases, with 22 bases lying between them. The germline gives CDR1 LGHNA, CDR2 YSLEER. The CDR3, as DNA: TGCGCCAGCAGCCGAGAAGCGATGGGTATAGCGGCTTCACCCCTCCACTTT. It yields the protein CASSREAMGIAASPLHF.